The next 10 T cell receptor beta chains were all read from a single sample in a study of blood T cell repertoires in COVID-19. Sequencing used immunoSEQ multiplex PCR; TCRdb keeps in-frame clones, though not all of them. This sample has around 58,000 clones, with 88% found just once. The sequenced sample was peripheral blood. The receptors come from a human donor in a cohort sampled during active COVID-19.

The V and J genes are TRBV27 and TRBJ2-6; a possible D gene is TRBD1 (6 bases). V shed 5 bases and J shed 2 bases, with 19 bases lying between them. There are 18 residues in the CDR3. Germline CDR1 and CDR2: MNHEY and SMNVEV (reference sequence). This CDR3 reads CASSPRGLQLAGANVLTF. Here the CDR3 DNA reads TGTGCCAGCAGTCCCAGGGGTCTCCAGCTGGCTGGGGCCAACGTCCTGACTTTC.

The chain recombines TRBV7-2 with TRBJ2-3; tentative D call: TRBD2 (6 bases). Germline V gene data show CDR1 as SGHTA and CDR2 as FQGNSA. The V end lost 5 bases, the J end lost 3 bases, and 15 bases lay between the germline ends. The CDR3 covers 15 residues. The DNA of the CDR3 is TGTGCCAGCAGCGTAATGGTGGGGAGGACAGATACGCAGTATTTT. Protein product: CASSVMVGRTDTQYF. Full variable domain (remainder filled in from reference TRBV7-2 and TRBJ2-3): GAGVSQSPSNKVTEKGKDVELRCDPISGHTALYWYRQSLGQGLEFLIYFQGNSAPDKSGLPSDRFSAERTGGSVSTLTIQRTQQEDSAVYLCASSVMVGRTDTQYFGPGTRLTVL.

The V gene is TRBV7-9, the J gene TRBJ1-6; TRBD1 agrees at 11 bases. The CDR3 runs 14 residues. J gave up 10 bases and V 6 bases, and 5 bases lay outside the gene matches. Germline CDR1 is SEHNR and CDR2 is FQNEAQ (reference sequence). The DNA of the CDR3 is TGTGCCAGCAGGGCCGGGACAGGGGGATCACCCCTCCACTTT. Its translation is CASRAGTGGSPLHF.

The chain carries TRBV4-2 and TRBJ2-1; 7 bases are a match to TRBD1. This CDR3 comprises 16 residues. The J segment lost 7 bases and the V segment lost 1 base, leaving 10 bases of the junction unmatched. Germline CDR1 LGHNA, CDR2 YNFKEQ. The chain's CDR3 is CASSQAGQRFGNEQFF. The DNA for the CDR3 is TGTGCCAGCAGCCAAGCGGGACAGAGGTTTGGGAATGAGCAGTTCTTC.

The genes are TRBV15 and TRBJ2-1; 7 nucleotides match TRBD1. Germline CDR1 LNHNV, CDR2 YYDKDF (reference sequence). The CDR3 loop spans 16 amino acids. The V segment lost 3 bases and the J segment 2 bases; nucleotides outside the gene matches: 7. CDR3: CATSRDRDSTYNEQFF. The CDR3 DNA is TGTGCCACCAGCAGGGACCGGGACAGTACCTACAATGAGCAGTTCTTC.

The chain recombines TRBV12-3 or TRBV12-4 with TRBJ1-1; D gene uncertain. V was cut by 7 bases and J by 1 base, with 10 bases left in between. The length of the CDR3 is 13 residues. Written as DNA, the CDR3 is TGTGCCAGCACCCAGTCAACGAACACTGAAGCTTTCTTT. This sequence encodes CASTQSTNTEAFF.

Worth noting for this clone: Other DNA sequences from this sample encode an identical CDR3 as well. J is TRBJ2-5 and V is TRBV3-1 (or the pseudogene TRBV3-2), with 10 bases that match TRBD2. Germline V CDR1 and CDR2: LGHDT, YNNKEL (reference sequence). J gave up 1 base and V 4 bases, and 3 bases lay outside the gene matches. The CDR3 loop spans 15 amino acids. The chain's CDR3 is CASSLLAGAQETQYF. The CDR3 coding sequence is TGTGCCAGCAGCCTCCTAGCGGGGGCCCAAGAGACCCAGTACTTC.

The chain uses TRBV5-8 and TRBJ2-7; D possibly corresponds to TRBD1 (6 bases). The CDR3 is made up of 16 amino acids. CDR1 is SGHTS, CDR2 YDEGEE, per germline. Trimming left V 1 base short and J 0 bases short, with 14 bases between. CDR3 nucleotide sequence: TGTGCCAGCAGCTTGAAGAGGGGGATGAGCTCCTACGAGCAGTACTTC. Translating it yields CASSLKRGMSSYEQYF.

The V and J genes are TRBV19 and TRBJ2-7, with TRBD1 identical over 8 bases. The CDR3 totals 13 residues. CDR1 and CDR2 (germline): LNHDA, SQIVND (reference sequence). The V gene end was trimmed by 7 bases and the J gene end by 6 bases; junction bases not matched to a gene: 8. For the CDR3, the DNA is TGTGCCAGTACTTCCCAGGGGGCGTCCGAGCAGTACTTC. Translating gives CASTSQGASEQYF.

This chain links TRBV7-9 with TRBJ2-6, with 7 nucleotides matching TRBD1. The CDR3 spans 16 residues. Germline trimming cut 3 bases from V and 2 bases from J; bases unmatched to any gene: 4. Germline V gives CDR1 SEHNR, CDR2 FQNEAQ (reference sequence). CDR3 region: CASSLATGAGANVLTF. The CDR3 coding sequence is TGTGCCAGCAGCTTGGCTACAGGGGCTGGGGCCAACGTCCTGACTTTC.